This is a list of T cell receptor beta chains from one sample in a study of blood T cell repertoires in COVID-19. TCRdb keeps only in-frame clones here, not all; method: immunoSEQ multiplex PCR. The repertoire includes approximately 220,000 clones, around 92% of them detected once, and 3.5% to 4% sits in the top ten. Sequenced sample: PBMCs or T cells enriched from blood (not recorded which). The receptors stem from a young woman with acute COVID-19. CDR3s include the opening cysteine and the closing phenylalanine or tryptophan. D genes are given only for firm matches. Only part of the rows carry a size: once, few, many, or a class if the clone is expanded.

TRBJ1-2,.,TRBV30,.,TGTGCCTGGAGGGTACAGATCTATGGCTACACCTTC,CAWRVQIYGYTF
TRBJ2-5,.,TRBV7-9,.,TGTGCCAGCAGCTTAGGAGGCCAGCCTGTAGCCCAGTACTTC,CASSLGGQPVAQYF
TRBJ1-5,.,TRBV28,TRBD1,TGTGCCAGCAGGCGACAGGGTTATAGCAATCAGCCCCAGCATTTT,CASRRQGYSNQPQHF
TRBJ1-2,.,TRBV4-1,TRBD1,TGCGCCAGCAGGGTACCGGGACAGGGGAGCTATGGCTACACCTTC,CASRVPGQGSYGYTF
TRBJ2-7,.,TRBV6-5,.,TGTGCCAGCAGCCCGTCGCGGTCCTACGAGCAGTACTTC,CASSPSRSYEQYF
TRBJ1-1,.,TRBV11-3,.,TGTGCCAGCAGCTGGGGCGGGGGAGCGACTGAAGCTTTCTTT,CASSWGGGATEAFF
TRBJ2-7,.,TRBV6-5,.,TGTGCCAGCCAGGAGGGACAGACGATTTACGAGCAGTACTTC,CASQEGQTIYEQYF
TRBJ1-5,once,TRBV24-1,.,TGTGCCACCAGTGAGTCAGGGAATCAGCCCCAGCATTTT,CATSESGNQPQHF
TRBJ2-5,.,TRBV2,TRBD2,TGTGCCAGCAGTGAAGAGGGACTAGCGGGACAAGAGACCCAGTACTTC,CASSEEGLAGQETQYF
TRBJ1-5,.,TRBV19,.,TGTGCCAGTAGTCCTTCCCGGGGGGCGCCCCAGCATTTT,CASSPSRGAPQHF
TRBJ1-2,.,TRBV28,TRBD1,TGTGCCAGCAGTCCCCCCCTACCGGGACAGCACTATGGCTACACCTTC,CASSPPLPGQHYGYTF
TRBJ2-3,.,TRBV18,TRBD2,TGTGCCAGCTCACCACCGTGGGGGTCGGGAGCGGGGACCACAGATACGCAGTATTTT,CASSPPWGSGAGTTDTQYF
TRBJ2-2,.,TRBV7-2,.,TGTGCCAGCAGCTTTCGGACAGCCACCGGGGAGCTGTTTTTT,CASSFRTATGELFF
TRBJ1-2,.,TRBV30,TRBD1,TGTGCCTACTCCAATCAGGGGGCGCACGGCTATGGCTACACCTTC,CAYSNQGAHGYGYTF
TRBJ2-7,.,TRBV19,TRBD2,TGTGCCAGTAGTATTCCGGGACTAGGGAACGAGCAGTACTTC,CASSIPGLGNEQYF
TRBJ1-1,.,TRBV9,.,TGTGCCAGCAGCGGAGAAGTAGAGGATTCGGGCACTGAAGCTTTCTTT,CASSGEVEDSGTEAFF
TRBJ1-5,.,TRBV14,TRBD1,TGTGCCAGCAGCCAAGATTGTCTCGGACAGGGAGCTTTCGGTCAGCCCCAGCATTTT,CASSQDCLGQGAFGQPQHF
TRBJ1-6,.,TRBV3-1/TRBV3-2,.,TGTGCCAGCAGCCAAGATCTTCCAGGGGATTATTCACCCCTCCACTTT,CASSQDLPGDYSPLHF
TRBJ1-2,.,TRBV19,.,TGTGCCAGTAGTATAGAGCAAGCGGGTCTCATCTATGGCTACACCTTC,CASSIEQAGLIYGYTF
TRBJ1-2,once,TRBV5-1,.,TGCGCCAGCCACTTGGAGGGAGAAAGCTATGGCTACACCTTC,CASHLEGESYGYTF
TRBJ2-2,once,TRBV5-1,.,TGCGCCAGCAGCTTGGACAGCTGGGTTAACACCGGGGAGCTGTTTTTT,CASSLDSWVNTGELFF
TRBJ2-2,.,TRBV13,.,TGTGCCAGCAGCTTAACCCTATCCGGGGAGCTGTTTTTT,CASSLTLSGELFF